The count of the clone carrying this T cell receptor beta chain is one. The antigen remains unidentified. Other DNA sequences in the same sample also yield this CDR3. These data come from a study of shared clonotypes between healthy human individuals. Broader study findings: Rarefaction showed sorted-subset sequencing was incomplete despite large depth.

Among the donors, all were Caucasian adults who lived in Nashville, Tennessee. Per germline, CDR1 SQVTM and CDR2 ANQGSEA. With 6 bases clipped from V and 4 bases from J, the junction kept 4 bases outside the gene matches. The CDR3 covers 13 residues. Deep was the level at which the assay was run. Libraries were prepared by immunoSEQ multiplex PCR; TCRdb keeps only in-frame clonotypes and omits some of them. The table records fewer than 3 million clones, about nine tenths of them present only once. Sequencing input: naive CD4+ T cells from PBMCs. Subset meaning: CD45RA+ positively selected. The J gene is TRBJ1-5, the V gene TRBV29-1; the match to TRBD1 covers 9 bases. The TCR was taken from a man younger than 30 in good health. Some clones in this sample may be carry-over from other donors' samples. The chain's CDR3 is CSVGTGINQPQHF. In nucleotides, the CDR3 is TGCAGCGTGGGGACAGGGATAAATCAGCCCCAGCATTTT.